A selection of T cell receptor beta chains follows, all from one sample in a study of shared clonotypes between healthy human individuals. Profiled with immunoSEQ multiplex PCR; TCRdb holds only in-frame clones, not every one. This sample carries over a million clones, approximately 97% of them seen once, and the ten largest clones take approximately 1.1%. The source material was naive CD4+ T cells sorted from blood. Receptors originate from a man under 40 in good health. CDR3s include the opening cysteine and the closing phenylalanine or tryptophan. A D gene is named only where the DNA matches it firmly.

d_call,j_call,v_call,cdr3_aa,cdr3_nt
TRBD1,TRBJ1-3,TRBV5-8,CASSMGQISGNTIYF,TGTGCCAGCAGCATGGGACAGATCTCTGGAAACACCATATATTTT
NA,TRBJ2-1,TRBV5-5,CASSFTGFNEQFF,TGTGCCAGCAGCTTTACCGGGTTCAATGAGCAGTTCTTC
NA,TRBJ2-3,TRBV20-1,CSASGDTQYF,TGCAGTGCTAGCGGCGATACGCAGTATTTT
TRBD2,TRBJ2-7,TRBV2,CASRGLAGFYEQYF,TGTGCCAGCAGGGGACTAGCGGGATTCTACGAGCAGTACTTC
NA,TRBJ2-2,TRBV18,CASSPGIANTGELFF,TGTGCCAGCTCACCAGGGATAGCGAACACCGGGGAGCTGTTTTTT
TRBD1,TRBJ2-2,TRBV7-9,CASSDRDRLTGELFF,TGTGCCAGCAGCGACCGGGACAGGTTAACCGGGGAGCTGTTTTTT
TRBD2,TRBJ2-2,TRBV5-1,CASSPSGKDTGELFF,TGCGCCAGCAGCCCGAGCGGGAAAGACACCGGGGAGCTGTTTTTT
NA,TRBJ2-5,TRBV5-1,CASSLSTGRETQYF,TGCGCCAGCAGCTTGTCTACAGGGCGGGAGACCCAGTACTTC
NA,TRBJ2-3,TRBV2,CASSEGLLSADTQYF,TGTGCCAGCAGTGAGGGACTTCTATCGGCCGATACGCAGTATTTT
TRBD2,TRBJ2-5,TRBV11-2,CASSIEGGYQETQYF,TGTGCCAGCAGCATAGAGGGAGGGTACCAAGAGACCCAGTACTTC
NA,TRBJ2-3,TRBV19,CASTLRAGDTQYF,TGTGCCAGTACTCTCCGGGCTGGAGATACGCAGTATTTT
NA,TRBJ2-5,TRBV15,CATSRDLTTGTQYF,TGTGCCACCAGCAGAGATTTGACGACTGGGACCCAGTACTTC
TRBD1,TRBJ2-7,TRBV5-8,CASLRDRGYEQYF,TGTGCCAGCTTAAGGGACAGGGGGTACGAGCAGTACTTC
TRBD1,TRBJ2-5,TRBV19,CASSRTGRQETQYF,TGTGCCAGTAGTAGGACAGGGCGCCAAGAGACCCAGTACTTC